This T cell receptor (beta chain) was captured in a study of T cells in Graves' hyperthyroidism and ophthalmopathy. RNA transcripts yielded amplified TCR beta CDR3 regions. The study used the HTBI primer set for a first-round RT-PCR of the TCR CDR3. TCRdb reprocessed the multiplex PCR reads with MiXCR, giving one entry per CDR3 protein. The data show around 300,000 distinct CDR3 sequences, 20% to 25% seen once. There are a few counts of this clonotype. Sequenced input: blood. This clonotype was sampled from a man aged 25-45 years with Graves' ophthalmopathy.

The CDR3 sequence: CASSYIIRQGAQETQYF. DNA for the CDR3: TGTGCCAGCAGTTACATTATAAGACAGGGGGCCCAAGAGACCCAGTACTTC. V and J are TRBV6-2 or TRBV6-3 and TRBJ2-5; TRBD1 matches at 10 bases. CDR3 length equals 17 residues. V lost 2 bases and J lost 1; bases outside the gene matches: 7. Germline CDR1 and CDR2: MNHEY and SVGEGT.